The 7 T cell receptor beta chains listed next were all sequenced from one sample in a study of T cell responses to AZD1222 COVID-19 vaccine. Only in-frame clones appear in the TCRdb table, and some are missing; sequencing was by immunoSEQ multiplex PCR. This repertoire shows around 140,000 clones, about 89% found once; its top ten account for just over 5%. Sequenced material: peripheral blood, taken on day 0 of AZD1222 vaccination. Source of these receptors: an adult in good health.

The gene calls are TRBV5-1 and TRBJ2-3; no reliable D call. Trimming removed 0 bases from V and 5 bases from J, with 7 bases in between. This CDR3 spans 13 amino acids. Germline lookup yields CDR1 SGHRS and CDR2 YFSETQ. In nucleotides, the CDR3 is TGCGCCAGCAGCTTGGAGTTAGGAGATACGCAGTATTTT. It is translated as CASSLELGDTQYF.

This chain uses TRBV2 with TRBJ2-2; 7 nucleotides align to TRBD2. The trim removed 7 bases at V and 6 bases at J, leaving 8 bases unmatched. Germline V gene sequence: CDR1 SNHLY, CDR2 FYNNEI. The CDR3 loop spans 14 amino acids. The CDR3 bases are TGTGCCAGCACTGGGGGAGGGTTTGCCGGGGAGCTGTTTTTT. Encoded protein: CASTGGGFAGELFF. The whole variable domain, remainder taken from reference TRBV2 and TRBJ2-2, is EPEVTQTPSHQVTQMGQEVILRCVPISNHLYFYWYRQILGQKVEFLVSFYNNEISEKSEIFDDQFSVERPDGSNFTLKIRSTKLEDSAMYFCASTGGGFAGELFFGEGSRLTVL.

This chain uses TRBV10-3 with TRBJ1-1; D call uncertain. The CDR3 is 14 amino acids. Per germline, CDR1 ENHRY and CDR2 SYGVKD. Trimming cost V 0 bases and J 6 bases, with 11 bases left between them. CDR3 residues: CAISESGKRAEAFF. The DNA of the CDR3 is TGTGCCATCAGTGAGTCTGGGAAGAGGGCTGAAGCTTTCTTT.

The chain couples TRBV7-2 to TRBJ2-7; 9 bases are shared with TRBD2. The CDR3 consists of 18 residues. The germline V gene encodes CDR1 SGHTA and CDR2 FQGNSA. Unmatched junction bases numbered 17, after V lost 5 bases and J lost 3 bases. CDR3 residues: CASSGALVASGIVYEQYF. The CDR3 nucleotides read TGTGCCAGCAGCGGAGCCCTAGTTGCTAGCGGGATAGTCTACGAGCAGTACTTC.

V usage is TRBV19 and J usage is TRBJ1-5; 8 bases match TRBD1. V lost 4 bases and J lost 1; bases outside the gene matches: 3. Germline CDR1 is LNHDA and CDR2 is SQIVND (reference sequence). The length of the CDR3 is 15 residues. The CDR3 DNA is TGTGCCAGTAGTACGACAGGGGCGAGCAATCAGCCCCAGCATTTT. It translates to CASSTTGASNQPQHF.

The CDR3 coding sequence is TGTGCCAGCAGCCTAAACCAACCAAACACCGGGGAGCTGTTTTTT. Translated, it gives CASSLNQPNTGELFF. V gene TRBV7-9 combines with J gene TRBJ2-2; no clear D. Trimming took 5 bases from V and 2 from J, leaving 12 bases between them. The CDR3 has 15 residues. Germline V gene data show CDR1 as SEHNR and CDR2 as FQNEAQ (reference sequence). Drawing the rest from reference TRBV7-9 and TRBJ2-2, the complete variable domain is DTGVSQNPRHKITKRGQNVTFRCDPISEHNRLYWYRQTLGQGPEFLTYFQNEAQLEKSRLLSDRFSAERPKGSFSTLEIQRTEQGDSAMYLCASSLNQPNTGELFFGEGSRLTVL.

This clone has a single count. The V and J genes are TRBV19 and TRBJ2-1; D is possibly TRBD2 (6 bases). The CDR3 is made up of 14 amino acids. V lost 3 bases and J lost 4, with 10 bases in between. Germline CDR1 is LNHDA and CDR2 is SQIVND (reference sequence). This CDR3 is CASSMRDSYNEQFF. The CDR3 DNA follows: TGTGCCAGTAGTATGCGGGATTCTTACAATGAGCAGTTCTTC.